This entry describes one T cell receptor (beta chain). Its specific antigen is unknown. No per-base quality is available; no much larger clone lies one base away. The data originate from a study of blood T cell repertoires in COVID-19 (dated by TCRdb to the early 2020s). Describing the broader study: Samples covering the acute and convalescent phases of COVID-19 were provided by collaborators in the United States, Italy and Spain. Samples came from the ongoing ImmuneRACE study (first 160 participants) plus 1,254 subjects from 6 global collaborators. The dataset comprised deeply sampled blood TCRbeta repertoires from subjects exposed to, actively infected with, or recovered from COVID-19. The material from the prospective study consisted of cDNA or gDNA derived from T cells, B-cell-depleted T cells, or PBMCs. Nearly every sample came with metadata listing a de-identified subject ID, COVID-19 status, age in years and sex. Where HLA class I and class II types were available, the types were taken from metadata supplied by the sample provider, not from assay-based typing. A freely available public database, intended as a resource for researchers studying the immune response to SARS-CoV-2, is where the repertoires were released. Here is what the overall study found, with its caveats: The amount of clinical and demographic metadata varied by source and participant and was provided uncurated.

The germline V gene supplies CDR1 SGDLS and CDR2 YYNGEE. From its cysteine to its phenylalanine, the CDR3 spans 14 amino acids. CDR3 DNA is the only sequence kept; it has 42 bases, read in frame from the first base. V and J lose 2 bases and 10 bases, and a span of 17 bases separates them. In the prospective study, participants were about 18 to 100 years old, resided in approximately 22 geographic areas of the United States, and were enrolled through a virtual design. To assign participants to cohorts, the prospective study relied on clinical history that participants themselves reported in a screening survey and a study questionnaire. Recovered participants in ImmuneRACE Cohort 3 were defined as having two consecutive negative NP/OP PCR tests, clearance from a healthcare professional, or resolution of symptoms. Mobile phlebotomists in the prospective study collected whole blood, serum and a nasopharyngeal or oropharyngeal swab from every participant. Participants in the prospective study had the option to provide additional blood draws and questionnaires over a roughly 2-month period. Before DNA extraction, prospective study blood samples were shipped either frozen or at room temperature.

TCRbeta CDR3 regions were amplified from genomic DNA by means of the immunoSEQ Assay, a bias-controlled multiplex PCR. The authors processed their data as follows. Within the assay, amplification of reference gene primers was used to estimate how many nucleated cells each sample contained. To quantify the absolute abundance of each unique TCRbeta CDR3 rearrangement, sequence reads were collapsed and filtered. Productive Simpson clonality was computed per sample as the square root of Simpson's diversity index over productive rearrangements. Held by TCRdb, this immuneACCESS table contains in-frame sequences only and omits some clones. Under half of the omission traces to an unresolved V gene where checked; the cause of the rest is unknown. That table furnishes V, J and clone size, whereas the DNA furnished D and trimming. Here the sample has about 360,000 clones; 80% to 90% occur a single time. The ten largest clones capture 1.3% of the sample.

This sequence originates from a man aged 30-40 years who had recovered from COVID-19. The specimen sequenced was PBMCs or T cells enriched from blood (not recorded which). The chain was built from TRBV9 and TRBJ2-3; TRBD2 might be the D gene, on 7 matching bases. CDR3 protein: CASSVGGGMEAQYF. The DNA reads as follows: TGTGCCAGCAGCGTGGGCGGGGGCATGGAGGCGCAGTATTTT.